This T cell receptor beta chain was identified in a study of OX40 agonist ivuxolimab in advanced cancers. The V end lost 4 bases, the J end lost 4 bases, and 13 bases lay between the germline ends. Germline CDR1 and CDR2: LGHNA and YNFKEQ. The CDR3 totals 14 residues. Measured with immunoSEQ multiplex PCR; TCRdb has only the in-frame clones, and not every one. The sample includes about 60,000 clones, about 82% of them seen just once. The TCR sequence derives from an adult with an advanced solid tumor such as melanoma, head and neck, liver or kidney cancer. This chain joins TRBV4-2 and TRBJ2-5; D may be TRBD1 or TRBD2 (5 bases each). Material: CD4+ or CD8+ T cells sorted from blood, obtained in a trial of the OX40 agonist ivuxolimab. The CDR3 DNA is TGTGCCAGCAGCCCACGAGGGGCGGGAGAGACCCAGTACTTC. As protein: CASSPRGAGETQYF.